The 32 T cell receptor beta chains in this list originate from one sample, sequenced in a study of T cells in Graves' hyperthyroidism and ophthalmopathy. Using RNA transcripts as the source, TCR beta CDR3 regions were amplified. First-round RT-PCR targeting the TCR CDR3 was performed with the HTBI primer set. TCRdb reprocessed the multiplex PCR reads with MiXCR, giving one entry per CDR3 protein. The sample includes roughly 710,000 distinct CDR3 sequences, around a third of them seen just once. Input material: blood. The receptor source for this set is a woman in her 40s with Graves' hyperthyroidism.

There are a few counts of this clonotype. The gene calls are TRBV6-5 and TRBJ1-1; no firm D call. Trimming pared 3 bases from V and 3 bases from J, leaving 17 bases between. This CDR3 has 16 amino acids. The V gene's germline CDR1 is MNHEY and CDR2 SVGAGI. The CDR3 is CASSYSEASGDTEAFF. The CDR3 DNA is TGTGCCAGCAGTTATTCTGAAGCGAGCGGGGACACTGAAGCTTTCTTT.

This clonotype was found many times. The V gene is TRBV9, the J gene TRBJ2-7; D is unresolved. The germline CDR1 and CDR2 sequences are SGDLS and YYNGEE. The CDR3 is 12 residues long. V dropped 0 bases and J dropped 6 bases, with 7 bases sitting between them. The CDR3: CASSVVSSEQYF. In DNA, the CDR3 is TGTGCCAGCAGCGTAGTATCTTCCGAGCAGTACTTC.

The V call is TRBV4-1, the J call TRBJ1-2; tentative D call: TRBD1 (5 bases). V was pared by 3 bases and J by 1 base, with 9 bases between. The CDR3 covers 14 residues. Germline CDR1 reads MGHRA; CDR2 reads YSYEKL. DNA for the CDR3: TGCGCCAGCAGCCATGAGACAGATAACTATGGCTACACCTTC. The encoded protein is CASSHETDNYGYTF.

V gene TRBV6-4 combines with J gene TRBJ1-2; 8 bases agree with TRBD1. Germline V CDR1 and CDR2: MRHNA, SNTAGT. V shed 5 bases, J shed 8 bases, and the junction held 10 bases outside the gene matches. The CDR3 has 14 residues. CDR3 nucleotides: TGTGCCAGCAGTATCCTAGACAGGGGCAGGGGCTACACCTTC. Translated: CASSILDRGRGYTF.

This clonotype has at least ten counts. CDR3 region: CASTETTYEQYF. CDR3 nucleotide sequence: TGTGCCAGCACCGAGACGACCTACGAGCAGTACTTC. The chain uses TRBV2 and TRBJ2-7; D ambiguous. The CDR3 is made up of 12 amino acids. In germline, CDR1 is SNHLY, CDR2 FYNNEI. V was pared by 7 bases and J by 2 bases, with 9 bases between.

The chain recombines TRBV10-3 with TRBJ2-6; D is possibly TRBD1 or TRBD2 (6 bases each). The CDR3 is made up of 16 amino acids. V shed 3 bases and J shed 0 bases, with 9 bases lying between them. Germline assignment: CDR1 ENHRY and CDR2 SYGVKD. The CDR3 here is CAISDGGVSGANVLTF. The CDR3 bases are TGTGCCATCAGTGACGGGGGCGTCTCTGGGGCCAACGTCCTGACTTTC.

This sequence joins TRBV12-3 or TRBV12-4 and TRBJ1-5; D is possibly TRBD1 (6 bases). Trimming pared 3 bases from V and 6 bases from J, leaving 12 bases between. This CDR3 is 14 amino acids long. The CDR3 loop reads CASSFGGQGQPQHF. In nucleotides, the CDR3 is TGTGCCAGCAGTTTTGGGGGGCAGGGTCAGCCCCAGCATTTT.

This clonotype has a count of ten or more. This rearrangement joins TRBV20-1 to TRBJ1-1; D gene ambiguous. The CDR3 is 15 residues long. The V and J ends lost 0 bases and 0 bases respectively, with 11 bases between them. Germline CDR1 DFQATT, CDR2 SNEGSKA (reference sequence). The CDR3 sequence: CSAREAGNMNTEAFF. The CDR3, as DNA: TGCAGTGCTAGAGAGGCAGGCAATATGAACACTGAAGCTTTCTTT.

The sample holds many counts of this clonotype. The chain is built from TRBV20-1 and TRBJ1-1, with 7 bases fitting TRBD1. Germline V gene data show CDR1 as DFQATT and CDR2 as SNEGSKA (reference sequence). The CDR3 totals 14 residues. V lost 3 bases, J lost 4 bases, and 8 bases stayed unmatched. The CDR3 sequence: CSASKGAGGTEAFF. The CDR3 DNA sequence: TGCAGTGCTAGTAAGGGGGCGGGGGGCACTGAAGCTTTCTTT.

This clonotype is a singleton in its sample. This sequence joins TRBV10-3 and TRBJ1-1, with TRBD1 matching 7 bases. CDR3 length: 14 amino acids. CDR1 is ENHRY, CDR2 SYGVKD, per germline. J lost 5 bases, V lost 6 bases, and 9 bases had no gene match. The CDR3 DNA reads TGTGCCATCAGGCTAGACAGGGCGAAGACTGAAGCTTTCTTT. It is translated as CAIRLDRAKTEAFF.

This clonotype was detected a few times. The chain carries TRBV7-9 and TRBJ1-2; the D is unclear. The V gene's germline CDR1 is SEHNR and CDR2 FQNEAQ (reference sequence). Trimming removed 5 bases at V and 7 bases at J, with 17 bases between. The CDR3 contains 14 residues. CDR3 residues: CASSNGSKDRGYTF. CDR3 sequence (DNA): TGTGCCAGCAGCAACGGGAGTAAGGATCGTGGCTACACCTTC.

About this clonotype itself: The junction and the germline gene differ at one end; a read error may be behind it. The chain has TRBV11-1 and TRBJ1-6, with a possible D match to TRBD1 (6 bases). This CDR3 spans 18 amino acids. Looked up from germline, CDR1 is SGHAT and CDR2 is FQDESV (reference sequence). The CDR3 region is CASSQVPLIQGRNSPLHF. The DNA for the CDR3 is TGCGCCAGCAGCCAAGTCCCTCTCATACAGGGTAGAAATTCACCCCTCCACTTT.

This clonotype was seen more than once but under ten times. A read error may produce the germline difference seen at one junction end. The chain is built from TRBV10-2 and TRBJ2-7; 7 bases are a match to TRBD1. Germline CDR1 WSHSY, CDR2 SAAADI. The CDR3 contains 13 residues. This CDR3 is CASSPRGYYEQYF. Written as DNA, the CDR3 is TGTGCCAGCAGTCCCAGGGGGTACTACGAGCAGTACTTC.

There are a few counts of this clonotype. The rearrangement links TRBV20-1 to TRBJ1-4, with 7 bases aligning to TRBD1. V shed 0 bases, J shed 6 bases, and the junction held 4 bases outside the gene matches. The CDR3 is 14 amino acids. The germline CDR1 and CDR2 sequences are DFQATT and SNEGSKA (reference sequence). The CDR3 loop reads CSAREGTADEKLFF. The CDR3 coding sequence is TGCAGTGCTAGAGAGGGGACAGCCGATGAAAAACTGTTTTTT.

V usage is TRBV7-2 and J usage is TRBJ2-5; tentatively, D is TRBD1 (5 bases). Per the germline V gene, CDR1 is SGHTA and CDR2 is FQGNSA. V dropped 4 bases and J dropped 7 bases, with 13 bases sitting between them. The CDR3 contains 13 residues. DNA for the CDR3: TGTGCCAGCAGCTCCGGTTTGACAGTGACCCAGTACTTC. It is translated as CASSSGLTVTQYF.

The table lists this clonotype with a few counts. The chain has TRBV11-2 and TRBJ2-5; 7 bases agree with TRBD1. The CDR3 loop spans 16 amino acids. The J segment lost 4 bases and the V segment lost 2 bases, leaving 10 bases of the junction unmatched. In germline, CDR1 is SGHAT, CDR2 FQNNGV. The CDR3 reads CASSLIIRAGGETQYF. The CDR3 DNA reads TGTGCCAGCAGCTTAATAATAAGGGCAGGGGGAGAGACCCAGTACTTC. The full variable domain, its missing parts supplied by reference TRBV11-2 and TRBJ2-5, is EAGVAQSPRYKIIEKRQSVAFWCNPISGHATLYWYQQILGQGPKLLIQFQNNGVVDDSQLPKDRFSAERLKGVDSTLKIQPAKLEDSAVYLCASSLIIRAGGETQYFGPGTRLLVL.

As regards this clonotype: This may arise from a read error, as a much more abundant clone is one base away. CDR3 nucleotides: TGTGCCTGCAGTTACGGCACTGAAGCTTTCTTT. Translating it yields CACSYGTEAFF. The chain employs TRBV6-5 and TRBJ1-1; D unresolved. The germline V gene has CDR1 MNHEY and CDR2 SVGAGI. The CDR3 has 11 amino acids.

This clonotype was counted at least ten times. This chain joins TRBV2 and TRBJ1-3; no clear D gene. The CDR3 covers 16 residues. CDR1 SNHLY and CDR2 FYNNEI come from the germline V gene. V shed 4 bases and J shed 1 base, with 14 bases lying between them. The CDR3 region is CASSVVRGGSGNTIYF. CDR3 DNA: TGTGCCAGCAGTGTGGTACGGGGAGGATCTGGAAACACCATATATTTT.

The gene calls are TRBV11-2 and TRBJ1-1; 9 nucleotides line up with TRBD1. Germline V gene sequence: CDR1 SGHAT, CDR2 FQNNGV. V lost 1 base to trimming and J lost 3 bases; unmatched junction nucleotides: 3. This CDR3 contains 15 residues. The CDR3 DNA reads TGTGCCAGCAGCTTAGTGACAGGGGGGTACACTGAAGCTTTCTTT. It specifies CASSLVTGGYTEAFF.

This clonotype showed up many times. This chain joins TRBV7-8 and TRBJ2-7; no clear D gene. CDR1 is SGHVS and CDR2 is FQNEAQ in the germline V gene. Trimming removed 1 base from V and 2 bases from J, with 9 bases in between. This CDR3 region has 14 residues. The CDR3 spells CASSLERLPYEQYF. CDR3 bases: TGTGCCAGCAGCTTAGAACGACTTCCCTACGAGCAGTACTTC.

As to this clonotype: This may be a read error, as it is one base from a much larger clone. This sequence joins TRBV7-2 and TRBJ1-3, with 7 bases fitting TRBD1. This CDR3 is built from 15 residues. Germline assignment: CDR1 SGHTA and CDR2 FQGNSA. After removal of 5 bases from V and 8 bases from J, the junction contained 12 bases not matched to a gene. CDR3 amino acids: CASSKMTGSGDTIYF. CDR3 nucleotide sequence: TGTGCCAGCAGCAAGATGACAGGGAGCGGAGACACCATATATTTT.

This clonotype was seen a few times. The chain has TRBV19 and TRBJ1-4; TRBD1 is a possible D gene (5 bases). The CDR3 loop spans 14 amino acids. Between the trimmed V and J ends, which lost 3 bases and 6 bases, there was a span of 11 bases. Germline V gene lookup returns CDR1 LNHDA and CDR2 SQIVND (reference sequence). For the CDR3, the DNA is TGTGCCAGTAGTATTCGGCAGGGATATGAAAAACTGTTTTTT. Translated: CASSIRQGYEKLFF.

The chain carries TRBV29-1 and TRBJ1-2; perhaps TRBD1 as D (5 bases). V was clipped by 0 bases and J by 2 bases, with 22 bases between them. Germline CDR1 reads SQVTM; CDR2 reads ANQGSEA. The CDR3 is made up of 18 amino acids. The CDR3 DNA reads TGCAGCGTTGAAGATGAGGGACCGAGGGGACCGACCAACTATGGCTACACCTTC. It yields the protein CSVEDEGPRGPTNYGYTF.

This clonotype has a handful of counts. This rearrangement joins TRBV10-3 to TRBJ1-3, with D uncertain. With 2 bases removed from V and 4 bases from J, the gap between germline ends came to 12 bases. Germline CDR1 is ENHRY and CDR2 is SYGVKD. This CDR3 has 15 residues. The CDR3 is CAISEQSTNGNTIYF. CDR3 sequence (DNA): TGTGCCATCAGTGAGCAAAGCACAAACGGAAACACCATATATTTT.

This clonotype showed up many times. The chain combines TRBV10-1 with TRBJ2-5; the match to TRBD2 covers 9 bases. The CDR3 consists of 13 residues. Per germline, CDR1 WNHNN and CDR2 SYGVQD (reference sequence). The V and J ends lost 6 bases and 5 bases, in that order; junction bases with no gene match: 4. The CDR3 loop reads CASSPSGAETQYF. The CDR3 DNA sequence: TGCGCCAGCAGCCCTAGCGGGGCGGAGACCCAGTACTTC.

The chain has TRBV7-2 and TRBJ2-7, with 9 nucleotides matching TRBD1. CDR1 and CDR2 from the germline V gene are SGHTA and FQGNSA. Trimming removed 4 bases from V and 6 bases from J; junction bases left unmatched: 10. CDR3 size: 15 residues. The chain's CDR3 is CASSYRGQGGCEQYF. For the CDR3, the DNA is TGTGCCAGCAGCTACCGGGGACAGGGAGGTTGCGAGCAGTACTTC.

The chain uses TRBV20-1 and TRBJ2-7; D possibly uses TRBD1 or TRBD2 (5 bases each). Germline V gene sequence: CDR1 DFQATT, CDR2 SNEGSKA (reference sequence). CDR3 size: 14 residues. The V end was cut by 1 base, the J end by 0 bases, with 10 bases between. The CDR3 coding sequence is TGCAGTGCTAGAGGGGGGATCTCCTCCTACGAGCAGTACTTC. Protein: CSARGGISSYEQYF.

The J gene is TRBJ2-5, the V gene TRBV5-5; 10 nucleotides align to TRBD1. V dropped 0 bases and J dropped 2; count of bases not matched to a gene: 4. There are 16 residues in the CDR3. Germline CDR1 reads SGHKS; CDR2 reads YYEKEE (reference sequence). The CDR3 nucleotides read TGTGCCAGCAGCTTGGGGGACAGGGGCTTACAAGAGACCCAGTACTTC. Translating it yields CASSLGDRGLQETQYF. Complete variable domain (other parts from reference TRBV5-5 and TRBJ2-5): DAGVTQSPTHLIKTRGQQVTLRCSPISGHKSVSWYQQVLGQGPQFIFQYYEKEERGRGNFPDRFSARQFPNYSSELNVNALLLGDSALYLCASSLGDRGLQETQYFGPGTRLLVL.

The rearrangement uses TRBV6-5 and TRBJ2-1, with D perhaps TRBD2 (6 bases). Trimming cost V 8 bases and J 4 bases, with 12 bases left between them. CDR3 length: 13 residues. CDR1 is MNHEY, CDR2 SVGAGI, per germline. As DNA, the CDR3 is TGTGCCAGCGCCCTAGGGAGGTACAATGAGCAGTTCTTC. This translates into CASALGRYNEQFF.

Comments on this clonotype: Possible read error: a much larger clone is one base away. This sequence joins TRBV29-1 and TRBJ1-1; TRBD1 aligns across 11 bases. With V trimmed by 7 bases and J by 3 bases, 1 base remained unmatched. The germline V gene has CDR1 SQVTM and CDR2 ANQGSEA. The CDR3 totals 12 residues. The CDR3 is CSAGQGDTEAFF. The CDR3 nucleotides read TGCAGCGCGGGACAGGGGGACACTGAAGCTTTCTTT.

The gene calls are TRBV10-3 and TRBJ2-3; D call uncertain. The CDR3 has 13 residues. Trimming took 2 bases from V and 5 from J, leaving 8 bases between them. Germline CDR1 is ENHRY and CDR2 is SYGVKD. CDR3 in DNA: TGTGCCATCAGTGAGATATTAGAAGATACGCAGTATTTT. This sequence encodes CAISEILEDTQYF.

This clonotype appeared many times. The chain carries TRBV24-1 and TRBJ2-5; D is undetermined. This CDR3 has 12 residues. Between the trimmed V and J ends, which lost 7 bases and 5 bases, there was a span of 10 bases. Germline loops: CDR1 KGHDR, CDR2 SFDVKD. In DNA, the CDR3 is TGTGCCACCAGCACGTCCGTGGAGACCCAGTACTTC. Protein product: CATSTSVETQYF.